The rows below give T cell receptor beta chains drawn from one sample of a study of identifying expanded T cells in peripheral blood. Profiled with immunoSEQ multiplex PCR; TCRdb holds only in-frame clones, not every one. The repertoire holds 75,000 to 95,000 clones, over 75% seen once, with roughly 2.8% in the top ten. Source material: blood. These receptors were taken from a person aged 18 to 69 in good health. Each CDR3 is given without its conserved first and last residue.

v_gene | CDR3aa
TRBV18 | ASSPGQGVIGQY
TRBV19 | ASSPEVDANTGELF
TRBV6-6 | ASSYSVGRGGQPQH
TRBV28 | ASSSGNQPQH
TRBV6-1 | ASSETSGKFKF
TRBV5-6 | ASSRDKNTGELF
TRBV29-1 | SVEQEPNTEAF
TRBV9 | ASSTLSTGELF
TRBV4-3 | ASSQDRGGQETQY
TRBV11-2 | ASSLGYGSNQPQH
TRBV18 | ASSSPKETQY
TRBV29-1 | SVDDLAGRAYNEQF
TRBV6-5 | ASSYGGGNYGYT
TRBV11-2 | ASSATSGKSNEQF
TRBV7-9 | ASSPAFGGQDTRY
TRBV6-6 | ASSYSREGGYEQY
TRBV4-3 | ASSQDSVNTEAF
TRBV5-1 | ASSLGAGTETYEQY
TRBV7-2 | ASSLANSGGLSYEQY
TRBV19 | ASTLTGSYGYT
TRBV7-9 | ASSFNGREQF
TRBV4-1 | ASSRGLAGGAGELF
TRBV4-3 | ASSQEVQGGVQY
TRBV15 | ATSVDYSNQPQH
TRBV29-1 | SVEITDTQY
TRBV6-5 | ASRRGGYYNSPLH
TRBV5-1 | ASSLADASPWY
TRBV7-2 | ASSYQPQETQY
TRBV9 | ASSRGSASGGTEAF
TRBV7-2 | ASSPLVDTQY
TRBV6-4 | ASSGTHTDTQY
TRBV4-3 | ASSHLSGRGPYNEQF
TRBV7-9 | ASSSYRGSETQY
TRBV29-1 | SVTSGGPTDTQY
TRBV2 | ASRPRTAYNEQF
TRBV13 | ASSLALYPGGTDTQY
TRBV6-6 | ASRTRGQIYEQY
TRBV5-1 | ASSEQQGGYGYT
TRBV4-2 | ASSQGTGADYGYT
TRBV11-2 | ASSLETSGGTRTGELF
TRBV29-1 | SVRLAGAGELF
TRBV6-6 | ASSFGRPGTDTQY
TRBV4-3 | ASSQPWDRGDGGANVLT
TRBV5-6 | ASSLPSSRPDTQY
TRBV7-2 | ASSRPPTLAEQY
TRBV2 | ASNPTGFEGYT
TRBV27 | ASSLSRATNYGYT
TRBV2 | ASSADSSGANVLT
TRBV21-1 | ASSKSRGMVGYT
TRBV2 | ASKVAGGTYEQY
TRBV19 | ASSRHGEGDSPLH
TRBV28 | ASSPGTGIRGYT